This T cell receptor (beta chain) was sequenced during a study of T cells after posttransplantation cyclophosphamide. This clone has a count of ten or more. The CDR3 runs 12 residues. Per the germline V gene, CDR1 is MNHEY and CDR2 is SMNVEV (reference sequence). V dropped 3 bases and J dropped 4 bases, with 3 bases sitting between them. Sequencing was performed with immunoSEQ multiplex PCR; in TCRdb, only in-frame clones are kept and a portion is missing. The sample contains about 12,000 clones, none occurring once; 7.3% lies in the top ten. This clonotype originated in a middle-aged woman in good health, CMV-negative, and a related stem cell transplant donor. Source material: PBMCs. The rearrangement links TRBV27 to TRBJ2-2; D remains unclear. Here the CDR3 DNA reads TGTGCCAGCAGTTTCAGCACCGGGGAGCTGTTTTTT. Translation: CASSFSTGELFF.